This entry lists 5 T cell receptor beta chains sequenced from one sample in a study of T cell repertoires in cytomegalovirus infection. No antigen is known for these receptors. TCRdb reanalysed the reads using MiXCR and keeps one entry per CDR3 protein. The sample shows about 900,000 distinct CDR3 sequences, approximately 30% of them seen only once. Specimen: cultured CD8+ T cells from PBMCs, collected from culture after CMV antigen stimulation. These receptors all come from a human donor in good health (CMV status not recorded). Some clones in this sample may be carry-over from other donors' samples.

V gene TRBV6-6 combines with J gene TRBJ2-2, with TRBD1 matching 7 bases. Germline V gene sequence: CDR1 MNHNY, CDR2 SVGAGI (reference sequence). The CDR3 is made up of 17 amino acids. Trimming removed 1 base from V and 0 bases from J; junction bases left unmatched: 5. The CDR3: CASSYFPGQTNTGELFF. The CDR3 nucleotides read TGTGCCAGCAGTTACTTCCCGGGACAGACGAACACCGGGGAGCTGTTTTTT.

V gene TRBV20-1 combines with J gene TRBJ1-2; 7 nucleotides line up with TRBD1. V lost 3 bases to trimming and J lost 5 bases; unmatched junction nucleotides: 12. Germline V gives CDR1 DFQATT, CDR2 SNEGSKA (reference sequence). The CDR3 is 15 residues long. This CDR3 reads CSASVLRGDGYGYTF. CDR3 DNA: TGCAGTGCTAGTGTCCTCAGGGGGGATGGGTATGGCTACACCTTC.

This clonotype occurred a few times. The V call is TRBV3-1, the J call TRBJ2-3; no clear D gene. The length of the CDR3 is 16 residues. Germline V gives CDR1 LGHDT, CDR2 YNNKEL (reference sequence). V lost 0 bases and J lost 2, with 12 bases in between. The CDR3 sequence is CASSQDVVALTDTQYF. CDR3 coding DNA: TGTGCCAGCAGCCAAGACGTAGTGGCCCTCACAGATACGCAGTATTTT.

V and J are TRBV25-1 and TRBJ1-4, with a weak D call TRBD1 (6 bases). V lost 11 bases, J lost 8 bases, and 15 bases lay in between. Germline V gene lookup returns CDR1 MGHDK and CDR2 SYGVNS. The CDR3 length is 12 residues. The DNA of the CDR3 is TGTGCCGCACAGGGTCCGGGAGAAAAACTGTTTTTT. This codes for CAAQGPGEKLFF. Based on the CDR3 plus reference TRBV25-1 and TRBJ1-4, the full variable domain is EADIYQTPRYLVIGTGKKITLECSQTMGHDKMYWYQQDPGMELHLIHYSYGVNSTEKGDLSSESTVSRIRTEHFPLTLESARPSHTSQYLCAAQGPGEKLFFGSGTQLSVL.

This clonotype showed up just a few times. Here the CDR3 DNA reads TGTGCCAGCAGCTCCCCGGTTAGGGCTCGGCAAGAGACCCAGTACTTC. Translated: CASSSPVRARQETQYF. The rearrangement uses TRBV7-9 and TRBJ2-5; D is unresolved. V was shortened by 4 bases and J by 2 bases, with 17 bases between the two germline ends. The CDR3 has 16 residues. Germline CDR1 reads SEHNR; CDR2 reads FQNEAQ (reference sequence).